The 19 T cell receptor beta chains reported below all come from one sample, sequenced in a study of CD8 T cells in Susac syndrome. The authors reverse transcribed roughly 0.5 to 1 ug RNA with random hexamers. TCRdb reanalysed the immunoSEQ multiplex PCR reads using MiXCR and keeps one entry per CDR3 protein. This repertoire shows around 230,000 distinct CDR3 sequences, 95% to 97% found once; its top ten account for under 0.12%. The sequenced sample consisted of CD4+ T cells from PBMCs. Receptors were obtained from a human donor with Susac syndrome.

This chain uses TRBV7-9 with TRBJ2-3, with 9 bases that match TRBD2. CDR1 is SEHNR and CDR2 is FQNEAQ in the germline V gene (reference sequence). The CDR3 totals 16 residues. The V and J ends lost 3 bases and 1 base, in that order; junction bases with no gene match: 5. DNA for the CDR3: TGTGCCAGCAGCTTCAGCGGGAGGACGGGCACAGATACGCAGTATTTT. Translation gives CASSFSGRTGTDTQYF.

The chain carries TRBV28 and TRBJ2-7; weak D call: TRBD2 (7 bases). Looked up from germline, CDR1 is MDHEN and CDR2 is SYDVKM. The CDR3 extends over 15 amino acids. The ends were cut back, 6 bases at V and 4 bases at J, with 19 bases in the middle. CDR3 sequence reads: CASSPGGGTQYEQYF. The CDR3 DNA reads TGTGCCAGCAGCCCGGGGGGAGGGACACAATACGAGCAGTACTTC. Drawing the rest from reference TRBV28 and TRBJ2-7, the complete variable domain is DVKVTQSSRYLVKRTGEKVFLECVQDMDHENMFWYRQDPGLGLRLIYFSYDVKMKEKGDIPEGYSVSREKKERFSLILESASTNQTSMYLCASSPGGGTQYEQYFGPGTRLTVT.

The gene calls are TRBV20-1 and TRBJ2-3, with D possibly matching TRBD2 (5 bases). The CDR3 contains 15 residues. Between the trimmed V and J ends, which lost 0 bases and 2 bases, there was a span of 12 bases. The germline CDR1 and CDR2 sequences are DFQATT and SNEGSKA (reference sequence). Written as DNA, the CDR3 is TGCAGTGCTAGAGATCCGAGCGGATACACAGATACGCAGTATTTT. It encodes CSARDPSGYTDTQYF.

The rearrangement links TRBV27 to TRBJ2-2; no definite D call. V lost 10 bases and J lost 2, with 14 bases in between. CDR1 and CDR2 (germline): MNHEY, SMNVEV (reference sequence). This CDR3 has 14 residues. CDR3 amino acids: CATTGTPNTGELFF. In nucleotides, the CDR3 is TGTGCCACGACTGGCACTCCAAACACCGGGGAGCTGTTTTTT.

The chain combines TRBV5-4 with TRBJ2-7, with D possibly matching TRBD1 (6 bases). Germline CDR1 is SGHNT and CDR2 is YYREEE (reference sequence). V was trimmed by 3 bases and J by 2 bases, leaving 12 bases between them. CDR3 length equals 14 residues. The CDR3 loop is CASSSQGYPYEQYF. In DNA, the CDR3 is TGTGCCAGCAGCTCACAGGGTTACCCCTACGAGCAGTACTTC.

The genes are TRBV18 and TRBJ2-5, with no clear D. CDR1 KGHSH and CDR2 LQKENI come from the germline V gene. Trimming took 3 bases from V and 2 from J, leaving 7 bases between them. The CDR3 runs 13 residues. CDR3 bases: TGTGCCAGCTCACCGGACCAGCAAGAGACCCAGTACTTC. Encoded protein: CASSPDQQETQYF.

The chain carries TRBV7-9 and TRBJ2-3; D gene unclear. Trimming shortened V by 7 bases and J by 0 bases, and 8 bases separated the two germline ends. CDR3 length: 13 residues. From germline, CDR1 is SEHNR and CDR2 FQNEAQ (reference sequence). Written as DNA, the CDR3 is TGTGCCAGCATCAGGCCTAGCACAGATACGCAGTATTTT. It yields the protein CASIRPSTDTQYF.

The rearrangement uses TRBV28 and TRBJ2-7; 12 bases agree with TRBD1. CDR1 MDHEN and CDR2 SYDVKM come from the germline V gene. Trimming at V came to 4 bases and at J to 5 bases, leaving 6 bases not matched to a gene. CDR3 size: 15 residues. In DNA, the CDR3 is TGTGCCAGCAGTTCCCCGGGACAGGGGGCACACGAGCAGTACTTC. The encoded protein is CASSSPGQGAHEQYF. Complete variable domain (other parts from reference TRBV28 and TRBJ2-7): DVKVTQSSRYLVKRTGEKVFLECVQDMDHENMFWYRQDPGLGLRLIYFSYDVKMKEKGDIPEGYSVSREKKERFSLILESASTNQTSMYLCASSSPGQGAHEQYFGPGTRLTVT.

The gene calls are TRBV29-1 and TRBJ2-2; either TRBD1 or TRBD2 may fit D (5 bases each). This CDR3 is 13 amino acids long. CDR1 and CDR2 (germline): SQVTM, ANQGSEA. The germline V and J ends were trimmed by 7 bases and 2 bases, with 11 bases remaining between them. In DNA, the CDR3 is TGCAGCGGGGACGCAACAAACACCGGGGAGCTGTTTTTT. Protein product: CSGDATNTGELFF.

The CDR3 DNA reads as TGCGCCAGCAGCCTACCGTTGGAGGAGCAGTTCTTC. Its translation is CASSLPLEEQFF. The chain carries TRBV4-1 and TRBJ2-1; D remains unclear. The germline V and J ends were trimmed by 4 bases and 10 bases, with 11 bases remaining between them. This CDR3 contains 12 residues. From germline, CDR1 is MGHRA and CDR2 YSYEKL.

The CDR3 region is CASTSGLVNEQFF. The CDR3 region has the DNA TGTGCCAGCACCTCGGGGTTGGTAAATGAGCAGTTCTTC. V and J are TRBV6-6 and TRBJ2-1; D is possibly TRBD2 (5 bases). The V gene's germline CDR1 is MNHNY and CDR2 SVGAGI (reference sequence). V was clipped by 7 bases and J by 7 bases, with 14 bases between them. The CDR3 loop spans 13 amino acids.

The chain joins TRBV19 to TRBJ2-6; possibly TRBD1 or TRBD2 for D (5 bases each). Looked up from germline, CDR1 is LNHDA and CDR2 is SQIVND (reference sequence). The CDR3 covers 19 residues. Trimming stripped 5 bases from V and 2 bases from J, with 22 bases between. DNA for the CDR3: TGTGCCAGTAGTTCCCGGGGTCAGGGCGTTAGCACTGGGGCCAACGTCCTGACTTTC. As protein: CASSSRGQGVSTGANVLTF.

The chain combines TRBV10-1 with TRBJ2-1; 7 nucleotides agree with TRBD2. CDR3 length: 16 residues. V dropped 2 bases and J dropped 10; count of bases not matched to a gene: 14. Germline-derived CDR1 and CDR2 are WNHNN and SYGVQD (reference sequence). The CDR3: CASSETGLLDGGEQFF. As DNA, the CDR3 is TGCGCCAGCAGTGAGACCGGACTACTGGACGGGGGGGAGCAGTTCTTC.

This chain connects TRBV12-3 or TRBV12-4 to TRBJ2-4; D possibly uses TRBD1 or TRBD2 (5 bases each). V lost 3 bases and J 7 bases, leaving 19 bases between the germline ends. The CDR3 runs to 16 residues. CDR3 sequence (DNA): TGTGCCAGCAGTTTGAGAGTGGGGCGGCGGGTTAACATTCAGTACTTC. Translating gives CASSLRVGRRVNIQYF.

This sequence joins TRBV7-2 and TRBJ2-1; 14 nucleotides line up with TRBD2. The V gene's germline CDR1 is SGHTA and CDR2 FQGNSA. V gave up 0 bases and J gave up 8 bases; unmatched junction bases: 12. The CDR3 contains 19 residues. The CDR3 region has the DNA TGTGCCAGCAGCTTAGCCGACGTCCCGGGACTAGCGGGAGAATATGAGCAGTTCTTC. Translation gives CASSLADVPGLAGEYEQFF.

The genes are TRBV4-1 and TRBJ1-5; D ambiguous. The V gene lost 0 bases and the J gene lost 0 bases, with 18 bases spanning the gap. Germline CDR1 and CDR2: MGHRA and YSYEKL. CDR3 size: 19 residues. The CDR3, as DNA: TGCGCCAGCAGCCAAGATGGTGTCGGATGGACGAATAGCAATCAGCCCCAGCATTTT. Amino acids: CASSQDGVGWTNSNQPQHF.

This chain uses TRBV6-2 or TRBV6-3 with TRBJ2-3; a weak D match, TRBD1 (6 bases). Germline CDR1 and CDR2: MNHEY and SVGEGT. V was pared by 0 bases and J by 3 bases, with 16 bases between. The CDR3 sequence is 17 residues long. The CDR3 DNA is TGTGCCAGCAGTTACTCTTCCGGGACACCATGGACAGATACGCAGTATTTT. Protein sequence: CASSYSSGTPWTDTQYF.

The CDR3 DNA is TGTGCCAGCTCGGCCCGTCTCCAAGAGACCCAGTACTTC. It translates to CASSARLQETQYF. The chain links TRBV2 to TRBJ2-5, with D hard to call. V gave up 8 bases and J gave up 1 base, with 11 bases separating them. CDR1 SNHLY and CDR2 FYNNEI come from the germline V gene. The CDR3 is 13 residues long.

This chain uses TRBV18 with TRBJ1-5, with 8 bases aligning to TRBD1. Germline CDR1 is KGHSH and CDR2 is LQKENI. Germline trimming cut 6 bases from V and 3 bases from J; bases unmatched to any gene: 10. This CDR3 region has 16 residues. CDR3: CASSSQAGGYNQPQHF. DNA of the CDR3: TGTGCCAGCTCCTCTCAGGCAGGGGGCTACAATCAGCCCCAGCATTTT. Complete variable domain (other parts from reference TRBV18 and TRBJ1-5): NAGVMQNPRHLVRRRGQEARLRCSPMKGHSHVYWYRQLPEEGLKFMVYLQKENIIDESGMPKERFSAEFPKEGPSILRIQQVVRGDSAAYFCASSSQAGGYNQPQHFGDGTRLSIL.